This TCR beta chain was observed in a study of shared clonotypes between healthy human individuals. Repertoires were generated with immunoSEQ multiplex PCR, while TCRdb's copy carries only in-frame clones and drops some. The repertoire consists of under 550,000 clones, with 90% to 97% occurring once and the leading ten covering roughly 0.06%. Splitting the CD4+ cells yielded a CD45RA+ naive subset and a CD45RA-negative memory subset. The sample taken for sequencing was naive CD4+ T cells sorted from blood. Subset noted: CD45RA+ positively selected. The source of this sequence is a woman aged 25 to 39 in good health.

In DNA form, the CDR3 reads TGTGCCAGCAGCTTATATGGGGATGCCACCTACGAGCAGTACTTC. It translates to CASSLYGDATYEQYF. The gene calls are TRBV7-9 and TRBJ2-5; D uncertain. TRBJ2-7 explains the end of the DNA better; the J call may be wrong. The CDR3 runs 15 residues. The germline V gene has CDR1 SEHNR and CDR2 FQNEAQ (reference sequence).